The TCR beta chain described here comes from a study of T cells in localized non-small cell lung cancer. CDR1 and CDR2 from the germline V gene are SGHNT and YYREEE (reference sequence). This CDR3 is 15 amino acids long. Trimming took 2 bases from V and 2 from J, leaving 13 bases between them. The assay was immunoSEQ multiplex PCR, and TCRdb's table has in-frame clones only and misses some. This sample yields more than 30,000 clones, of which around 90% are seen a single time; around 4% belongs to the top ten. This clone was observed a single time. This sequence was found in a woman aged 40 to 75 with stage III lung adenocarcinoma. The sequencing used peripheral blood mononuclear cells, collected before any cancer treatment. The gene calls are TRBV5-4 and TRBJ1-2; possibly TRBD1 for D (5 bases). The CDR3 reads CASSLTLGTNYGYTF. The CDR3 region has the DNA TGTGCCAGCAGCTTAACTCTTGGGACGAACTATGGCTACACCTTC.